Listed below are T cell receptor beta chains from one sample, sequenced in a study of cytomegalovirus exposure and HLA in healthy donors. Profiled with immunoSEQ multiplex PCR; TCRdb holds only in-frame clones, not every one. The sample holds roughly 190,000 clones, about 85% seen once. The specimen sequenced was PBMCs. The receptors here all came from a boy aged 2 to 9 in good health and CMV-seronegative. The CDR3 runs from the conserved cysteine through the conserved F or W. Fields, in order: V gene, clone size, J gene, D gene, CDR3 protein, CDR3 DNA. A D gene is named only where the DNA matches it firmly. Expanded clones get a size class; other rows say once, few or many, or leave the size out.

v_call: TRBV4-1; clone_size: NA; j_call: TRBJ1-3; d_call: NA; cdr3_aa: CASSQDLLGGTGNTIYF; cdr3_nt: TGCGCCAGCAGCCAAGATCTGTTAGGAGGCACTGGAAACACCATATATTTT
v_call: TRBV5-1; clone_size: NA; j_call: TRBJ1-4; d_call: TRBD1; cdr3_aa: CASSAGDRATNEKLFF; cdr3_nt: TGCGCCAGCAGCGCAGGCGACAGGGCAACTAATGAAAAACTGTTTTTT
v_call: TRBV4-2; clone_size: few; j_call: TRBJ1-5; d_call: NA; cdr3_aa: CASSQETGRWPQHF; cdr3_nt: TGTGCCAGCAGCCAAGAGACAGGTCGGTGGCCCCAGCATTTT
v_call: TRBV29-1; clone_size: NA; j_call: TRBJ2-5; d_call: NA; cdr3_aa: CSVVVRVVGETQYF; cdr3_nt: TGCAGCGTTGTGGTCAGGGTGGTAGGAGAGACCCAGTACTTC
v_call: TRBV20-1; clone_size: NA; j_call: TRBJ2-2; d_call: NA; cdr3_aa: CNYTRTGELFF; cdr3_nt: TGCAATTATACGCGCACCGGGGAGCTGTTTTTT
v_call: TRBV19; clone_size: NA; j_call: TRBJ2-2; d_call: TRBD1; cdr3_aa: CASSIDRGGDRARTGELFF; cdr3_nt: TGTGCCAGTAGTATAGATCGTGGGGGGGACAGGGCGCGCACCGGGGAGCTGTTTTTT
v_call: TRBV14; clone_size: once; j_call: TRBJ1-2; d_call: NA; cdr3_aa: CASSQKRNYGYTF; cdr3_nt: TGTGCCAGCAGCCAAAAGAGAAACTATGGCTACACCTTC
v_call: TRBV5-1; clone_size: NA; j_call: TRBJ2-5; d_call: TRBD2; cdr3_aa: CASSFAGDPETQYF; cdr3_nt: TGCGCCAGCAGCTTCGCGGGGGATCCAGAGACCCAGTACTTC
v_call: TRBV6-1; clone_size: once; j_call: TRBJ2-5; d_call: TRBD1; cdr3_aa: CASARQGQETQYF; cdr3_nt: TGTGCCAGCGCTCGACAGGGACAAGAGACCCAGTACTTC
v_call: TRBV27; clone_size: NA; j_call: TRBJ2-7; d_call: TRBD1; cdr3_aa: CASSFGRDRVSEQYF; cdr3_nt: TGTGCCAGCAGTTTCGGTCGGGACAGGGTCTCCGAGCAGTACTTC
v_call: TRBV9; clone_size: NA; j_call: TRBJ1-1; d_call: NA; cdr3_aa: CASSVGYRSNTEAFF; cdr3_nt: TGTGCCAGCAGCGTAGGCTACAGGTCCAACACTGAAGCTTTCTTT
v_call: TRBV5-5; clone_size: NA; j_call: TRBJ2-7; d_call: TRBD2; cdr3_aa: CASSISGGPEQYF; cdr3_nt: TGTGCCAGCAGCATCAGCGGGGGGCCAGAGCAGTACTTC
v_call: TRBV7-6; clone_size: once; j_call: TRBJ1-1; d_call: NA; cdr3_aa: CASSSRAGGVTEAFF; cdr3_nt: TGTGCCAGCAGCTCCCGAGCGGGCGGGGTTACTGAAGCTTTCTTT
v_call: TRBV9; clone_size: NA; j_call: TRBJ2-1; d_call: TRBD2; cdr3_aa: CASSTGLAGVEQFF; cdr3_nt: TGTGCCAGCAGCACGGGACTAGCGGGAGTTGAGCAGTTCTTC
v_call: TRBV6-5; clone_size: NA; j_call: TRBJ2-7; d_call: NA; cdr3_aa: CASSRQGLGEQYF; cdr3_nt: TGTGCCAGCAGCCGACAGGGACTGGGCGAGCAGTACTTC
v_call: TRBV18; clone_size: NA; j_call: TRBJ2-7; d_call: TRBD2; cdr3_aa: CASSPSGLAVDEQYF; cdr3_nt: TGTGCCAGCTCACCCTCGGGACTAGCGGTTGACGAGCAGTACTTC
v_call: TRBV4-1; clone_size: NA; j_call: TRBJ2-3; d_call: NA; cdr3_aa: CASSFYSTDTQYF; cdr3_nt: TGCGCCAGCAGCTTCTACAGCACAGATACGCAGTATTTT
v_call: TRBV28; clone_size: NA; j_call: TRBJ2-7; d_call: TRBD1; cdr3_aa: CASSPDRANYLSEQYF; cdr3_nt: TGTGCCAGCAGTCCCGACAGGGCGAATTACCTCTCCGAGCAGTACTTC
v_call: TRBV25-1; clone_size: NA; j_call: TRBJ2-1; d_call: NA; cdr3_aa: CASSVRIVGSKEYNEQFF; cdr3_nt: TGTGCCAGCAGTGTTAGGATTGTCGGGAGTAAGGAATACAATGAGCAGTTCTTC
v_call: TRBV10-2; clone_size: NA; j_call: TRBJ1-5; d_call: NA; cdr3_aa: CASSESGQPQHF; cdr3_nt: TGCGCCAGCAGTGAATCAGGGCAGCCCCAGCATTTT
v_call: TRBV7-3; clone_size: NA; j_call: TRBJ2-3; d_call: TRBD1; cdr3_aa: CASSSGTGVDTDTQYF; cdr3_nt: TGTGCCAGCAGCTCTGGGACAGGGGTGGACACAGATACGCAGTATTTT
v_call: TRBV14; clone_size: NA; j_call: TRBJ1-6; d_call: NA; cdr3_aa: CASSQVGGGFSPLHF; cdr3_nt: TGTGCCAGCAGCCAAGTAGGTGGCGGGTTTTCACCCCTCCACTTT
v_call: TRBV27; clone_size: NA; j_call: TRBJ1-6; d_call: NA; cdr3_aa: CASSSGGYNSPLHF; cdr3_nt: TGTGCCAGCAGTAGCGGGGGGTATAATTCACCCCTCCACTTT
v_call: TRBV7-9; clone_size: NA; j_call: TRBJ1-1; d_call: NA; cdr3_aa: CASGIAGTPEAFF; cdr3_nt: TGTGCCAGCGGGATTGCCGGGACACCTGAAGCTTTCTTT
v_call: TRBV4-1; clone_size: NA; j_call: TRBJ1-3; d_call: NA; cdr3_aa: CASSQEIGTLAGNTIYF; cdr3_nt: TGCGCCAGCAGCCAAGAGATCGGGACACTGGCTGGAAACACCATATATTTT
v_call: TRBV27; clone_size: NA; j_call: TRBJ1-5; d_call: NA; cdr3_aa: CASSFQGNQPQHF; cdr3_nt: TGTGCCAGCAGTTTTCAGGGGAATCAGCCCCAGCATTTT
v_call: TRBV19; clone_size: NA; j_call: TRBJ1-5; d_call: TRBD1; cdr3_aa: CARGTGDARNQPQHF; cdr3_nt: TGTGCCAGAGGGACAGGCGACGCGCGCAATCAGCCCCAGCATTTT
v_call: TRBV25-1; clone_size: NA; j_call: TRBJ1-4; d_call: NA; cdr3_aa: CASSEFQATNEKLFF; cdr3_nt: TGTGCCAGCAGTGAATTTCAGGCTACTAATGAAAAACTGTTTTTT
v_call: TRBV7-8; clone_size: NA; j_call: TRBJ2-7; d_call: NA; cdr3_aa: CASSLADNSLVSSYEQYF; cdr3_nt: TGTGCCAGCAGCTTAGCCGATAACAGCTTGGTATCCTCCTACGAGCAGTACTTC
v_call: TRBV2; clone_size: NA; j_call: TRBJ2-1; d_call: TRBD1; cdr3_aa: CANLPGGERNEQFF; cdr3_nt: TGTGCCAACCTCCCAGGGGGCGAGCGCAATGAGCAGTTCTTC
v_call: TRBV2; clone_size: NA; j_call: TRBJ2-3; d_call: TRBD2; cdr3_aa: CARGTSGSATQYF; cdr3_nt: TGTGCCAGAGGGACTAGCGGGAGTGCTACGCAGTATTTT
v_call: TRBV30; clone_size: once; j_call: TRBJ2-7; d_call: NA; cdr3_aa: CAWRGRDGGYEQYF; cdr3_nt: TGTGCCTGGAGAGGCCGGGACGGGGGTTACGAGCAGTACTTC
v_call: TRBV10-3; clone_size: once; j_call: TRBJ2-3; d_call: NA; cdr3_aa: CAISEFPSTDTQYF; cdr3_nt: TGTGCCATCAGTGAGTTCCCTAGCACAGATACGCAGTATTTT
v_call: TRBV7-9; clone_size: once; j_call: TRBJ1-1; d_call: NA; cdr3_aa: CASIVPGKNTEAFF; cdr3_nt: TGTGCCAGCATCGTCCCGGGGAAGAACACTGAAGCTTTCTTT
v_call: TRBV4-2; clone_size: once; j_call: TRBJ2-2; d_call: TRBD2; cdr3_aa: CASSQELAGNGELFF; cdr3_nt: TGTGCCAGCAGCCAAGAACTAGCGGGGAACGGGGAGCTGTTTTTT
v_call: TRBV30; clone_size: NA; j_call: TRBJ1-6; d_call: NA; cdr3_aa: CAWGPDGRSPLHF; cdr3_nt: TGTGCCTGGGGCCCCGACGGGAGGTCACCCCTCCACTTT
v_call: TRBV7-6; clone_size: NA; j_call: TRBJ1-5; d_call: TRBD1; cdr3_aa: CASSLGTGGIGQPQHF; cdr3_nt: TGTGCCAGCAGCTTAGGGACAGGGGGCATCGGTCAGCCCCAGCATTTT
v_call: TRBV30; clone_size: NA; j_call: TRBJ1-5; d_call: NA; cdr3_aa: CAWSTTQGSQPQHF; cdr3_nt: TGTGCCTGGAGCACAACCCAGGGCTCCCAGCCCCAGCATTTT
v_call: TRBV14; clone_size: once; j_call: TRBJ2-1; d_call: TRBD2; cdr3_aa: CASSREIRTSGSYNEQFF; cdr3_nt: TGTGCCAGCAGCCGAGAAATTAGGACTAGCGGGTCCTACAATGAGCAGTTCTTC
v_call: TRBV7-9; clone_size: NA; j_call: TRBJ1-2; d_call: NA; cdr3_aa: CSSSLSGDGYTF; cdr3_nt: TGTTCCAGCAGCTTGTCAGGGGACGGCTACACCTTC
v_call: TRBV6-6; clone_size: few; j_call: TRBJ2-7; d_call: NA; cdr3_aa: CASEGGSYEQYF; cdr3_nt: TGTGCCAGCGAAGGAGGTAGCTACGAGCAGTACTTC
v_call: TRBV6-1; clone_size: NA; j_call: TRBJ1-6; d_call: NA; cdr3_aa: CASHLPWPEPLHF; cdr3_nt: TGTGCCAGCCATCTCCCTTGGCCGGAGCCCCTCCACTTT
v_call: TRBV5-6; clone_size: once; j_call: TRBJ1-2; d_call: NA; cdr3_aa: CASSFVQVNYGYTF; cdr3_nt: TGTGCCAGCAGCTTCGTGCAGGTAAACTATGGCTACACCTTC
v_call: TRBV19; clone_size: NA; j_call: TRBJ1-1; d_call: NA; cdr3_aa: CASSGGTGGYTEAFF; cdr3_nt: TGTGCCAGTAGTGGGGGGACGGGCGGATACACTGAAGCTTTCTTT
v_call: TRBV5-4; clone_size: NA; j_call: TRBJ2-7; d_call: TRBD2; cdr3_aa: CASSFGLAGSSYEQYF; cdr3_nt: TGTGCCAGCAGCTTCGGACTAGCGGGATCCTCCTACGAGCAGTACTTC
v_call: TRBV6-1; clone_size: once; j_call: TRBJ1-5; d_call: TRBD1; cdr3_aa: CASSEADRAPQHF; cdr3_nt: TGTGCCAGCAGTGAAGCAGACAGGGCGCCCCAGCATTTT
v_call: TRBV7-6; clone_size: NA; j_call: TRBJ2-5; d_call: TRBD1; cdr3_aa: CASSLERQGYETQYF; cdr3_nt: TGTGCCAGCAGCTTAGAGAGACAGGGTTATGAGACCCAGTACTTC
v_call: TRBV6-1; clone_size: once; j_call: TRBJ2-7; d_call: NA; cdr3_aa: CASSDWAGDFYEQYF; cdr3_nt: TGTGCCAGCAGTGATTGGGCAGGGGATTTTTACGAGCAGTACTTC
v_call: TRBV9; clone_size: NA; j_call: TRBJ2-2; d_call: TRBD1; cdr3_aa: CASSVTGTVNTGELFF; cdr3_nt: TGTGCCAGCAGCGTCACCGGGACAGTTAACACCGGGGAGCTGTTTTTT
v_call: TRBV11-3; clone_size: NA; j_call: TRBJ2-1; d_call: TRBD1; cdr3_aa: CASSPGTGGRDEQFF; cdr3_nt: TGTGCCAGCAGCCCGGGGACAGGGGGTCGGGATGAGCAGTTCTTC
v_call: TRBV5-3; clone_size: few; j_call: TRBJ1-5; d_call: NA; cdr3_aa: CARSLDQGKPQHF; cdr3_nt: TGTGCCAGAAGCTTGGATCAGGGTAAGCCCCAGCATTTT
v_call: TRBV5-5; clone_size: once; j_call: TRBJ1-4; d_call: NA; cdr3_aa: CASNPTGPTNEKLFF; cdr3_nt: TGTGCCAGCAACCCTACAGGGCCAACTAATGAAAAACTGTTTTTT
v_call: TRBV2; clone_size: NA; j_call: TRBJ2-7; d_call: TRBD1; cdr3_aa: CASSEGTGNIHEQYF; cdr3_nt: TGTGCCAGCAGTGAGGGGACAGGGAACATCCACGAGCAGTACTTC
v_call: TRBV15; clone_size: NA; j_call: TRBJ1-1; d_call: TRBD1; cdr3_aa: CATSRSRDRVYTEAFF; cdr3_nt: TGTGCCACCAGCAGATCCCGTGACAGGGTGTACACTGAAGCTTTCTTT
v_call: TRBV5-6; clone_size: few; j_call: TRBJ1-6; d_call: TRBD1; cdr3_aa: CASSLRLTGMANSPLHF; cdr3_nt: TGTGCCAGCAGCTTGCGGTTGACAGGGATGGCTAATTCACCCCTCCACTTT
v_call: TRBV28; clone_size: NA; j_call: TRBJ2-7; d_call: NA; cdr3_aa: CASSLRDSSYEQYF; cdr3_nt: TGTGCCAGCAGTTTGCGCGACAGCTCCTACGAGCAGTACTTC
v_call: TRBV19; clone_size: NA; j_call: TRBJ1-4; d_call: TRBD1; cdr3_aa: CASSTLQGANEKLFF; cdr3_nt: TGTGCCAGTAGTACGTTGCAGGGGGCCAATGAAAAACTGTTTTTT
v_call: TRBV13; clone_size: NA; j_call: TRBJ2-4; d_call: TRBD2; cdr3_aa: CASSSPRGDWGWAKNIQYF; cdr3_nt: TGTGCCAGCAGCTCCCCCCGGGGGGATTGGGGTTGGGCCAAAAACATTCAGTACTTC
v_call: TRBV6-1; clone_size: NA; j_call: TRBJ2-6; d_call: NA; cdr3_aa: CASSERDSSGANVLTF; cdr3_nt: TGTGCCAGCAGTGAACGGGATTCTTCTGGGGCCAACGTCCTGACTTTC